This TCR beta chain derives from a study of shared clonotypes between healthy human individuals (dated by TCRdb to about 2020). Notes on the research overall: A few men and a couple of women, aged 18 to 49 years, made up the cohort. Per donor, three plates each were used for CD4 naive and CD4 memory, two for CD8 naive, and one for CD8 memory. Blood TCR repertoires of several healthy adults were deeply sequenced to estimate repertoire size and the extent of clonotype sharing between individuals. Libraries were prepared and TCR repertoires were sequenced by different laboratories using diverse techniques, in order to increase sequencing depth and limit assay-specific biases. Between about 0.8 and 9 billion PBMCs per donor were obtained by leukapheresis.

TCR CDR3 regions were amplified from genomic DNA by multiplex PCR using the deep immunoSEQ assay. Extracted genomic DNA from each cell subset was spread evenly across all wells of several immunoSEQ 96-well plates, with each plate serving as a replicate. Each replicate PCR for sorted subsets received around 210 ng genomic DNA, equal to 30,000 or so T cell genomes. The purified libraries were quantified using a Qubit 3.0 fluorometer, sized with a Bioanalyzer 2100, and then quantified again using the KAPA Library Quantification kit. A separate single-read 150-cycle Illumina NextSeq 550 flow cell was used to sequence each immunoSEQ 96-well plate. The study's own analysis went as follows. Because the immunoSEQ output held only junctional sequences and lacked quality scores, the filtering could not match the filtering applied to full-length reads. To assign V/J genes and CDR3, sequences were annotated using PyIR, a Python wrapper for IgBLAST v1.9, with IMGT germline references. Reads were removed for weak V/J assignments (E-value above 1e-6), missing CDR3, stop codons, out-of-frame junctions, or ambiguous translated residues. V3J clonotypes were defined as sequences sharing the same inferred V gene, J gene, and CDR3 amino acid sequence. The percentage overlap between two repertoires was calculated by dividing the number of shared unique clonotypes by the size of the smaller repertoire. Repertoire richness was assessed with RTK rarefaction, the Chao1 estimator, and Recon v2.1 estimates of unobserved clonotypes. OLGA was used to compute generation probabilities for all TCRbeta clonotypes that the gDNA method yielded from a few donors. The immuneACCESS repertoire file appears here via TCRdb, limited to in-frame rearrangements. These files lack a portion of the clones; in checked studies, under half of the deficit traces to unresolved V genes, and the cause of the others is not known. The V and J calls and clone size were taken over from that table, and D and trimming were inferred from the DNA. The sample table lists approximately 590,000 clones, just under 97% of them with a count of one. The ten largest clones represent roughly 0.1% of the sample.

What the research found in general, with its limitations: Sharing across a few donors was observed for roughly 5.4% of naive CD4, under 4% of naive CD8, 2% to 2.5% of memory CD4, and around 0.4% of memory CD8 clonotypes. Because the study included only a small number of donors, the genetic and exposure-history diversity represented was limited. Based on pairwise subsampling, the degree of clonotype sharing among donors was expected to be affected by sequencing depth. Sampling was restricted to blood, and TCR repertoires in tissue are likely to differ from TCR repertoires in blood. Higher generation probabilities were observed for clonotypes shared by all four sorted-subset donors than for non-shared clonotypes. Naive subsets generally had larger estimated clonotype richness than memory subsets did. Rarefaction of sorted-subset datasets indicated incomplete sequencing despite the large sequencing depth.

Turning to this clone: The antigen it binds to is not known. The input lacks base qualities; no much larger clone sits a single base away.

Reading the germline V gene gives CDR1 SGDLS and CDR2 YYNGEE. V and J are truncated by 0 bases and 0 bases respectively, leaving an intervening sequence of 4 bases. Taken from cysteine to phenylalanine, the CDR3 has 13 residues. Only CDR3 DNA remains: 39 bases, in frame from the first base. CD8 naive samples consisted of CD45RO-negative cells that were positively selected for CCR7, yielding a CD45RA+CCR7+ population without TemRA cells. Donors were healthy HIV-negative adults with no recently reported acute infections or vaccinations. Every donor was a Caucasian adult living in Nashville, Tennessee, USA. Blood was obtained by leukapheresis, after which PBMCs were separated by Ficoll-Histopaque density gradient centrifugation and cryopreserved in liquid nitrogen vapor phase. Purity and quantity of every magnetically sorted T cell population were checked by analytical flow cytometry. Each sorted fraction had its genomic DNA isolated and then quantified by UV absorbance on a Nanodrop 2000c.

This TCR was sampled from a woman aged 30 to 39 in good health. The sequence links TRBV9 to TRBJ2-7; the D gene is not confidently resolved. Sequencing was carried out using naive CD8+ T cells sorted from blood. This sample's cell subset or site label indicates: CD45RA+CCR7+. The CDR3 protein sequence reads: CASSVGFSYEQYF. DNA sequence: TGTGCCAGCAGCGTAGGTTTCTCCTACGAGCAGTACTTC.